This passage covers 5 T cell receptor beta chains from one sample sequenced in a study of blood T cell repertoires in COVID-19. Profiling relied on immunoSEQ multiplex PCR, and the TCRdb table lists in-frame clones only, not all of them. The top ten hold roughly 15% of the sample, which has 200,000 to 250,000 clones, just over 85% seen once. The sequencing sample was made of PBMCs or T cells enriched from blood (not recorded which). These receptors were obtained from a woman in her fifties or sixties with acute COVID-19.

The chain couples TRBV7-3 to TRBJ2-1; no clear D. V was pared by 3 bases and J by 7 bases, with 10 bases between. CDR1 SGHTA and CDR2 FQGTGA come from the germline V gene. The CDR3 loop spans 13 amino acids. The CDR3 DNA sequence: TGTGCCAGCAGCTTCGCGAACCTAAATGAGCAGTTCTTC. This translates into CASSFANLNEQFF.

The chain couples TRBV19 to TRBJ2-1; 10 bases line up with TRBD1. The junction had 8 bases not matched to a gene; V was cut back by 7 bases and J by 8 bases. CDR3 length: 14 residues. Germline CDR1 reads LNHDA; CDR2 reads SQIVND (reference sequence). The CDR3 DNA reads TGTGCCAGTAAGGGGACAGGGGAGGGCTATGAGCAGTTCTTC. Residues: CASKGTGEGYEQFF. The full variable domain, its missing parts supplied by reference TRBV19 and TRBJ2-1, is DGGITQSPKYLFRKEGQNVTLSCEQNLNHDAMYWYRQDPGQGLRLIYYSQIVNDFQKGDIAEGYSVSREKKESFPLTVTSAQKNPTAFYLCASKGTGEGYEQFFGPGTRLTVL.

V is TRBV5-1 and J is TRBJ1-6, with D uncertain. With 0 bases removed from V and 10 bases from J, the gap between germline ends came to 20 bases. The CDR3 contains 17 residues. The germline V gene has CDR1 SGHRS and CDR2 YFSETQ. The CDR3 nucleotides read TGCGCCAGCAGCTTGGGCTCCGCAGAGGGCATTGGGTCACCCCTCCACTTT. Translating gives CASSLGSAEGIGSPLHF.

V usage is TRBV7-9 and J usage is TRBJ2-1, with 9 bases aligning to TRBD2. Germline CDR1 reads SEHNR; CDR2 reads FQNEAQ (reference sequence). With 2 bases clipped from V and 5 bases from J, the junction kept 4 bases outside the gene matches. The CDR3 is made up of 15 amino acids. CDR3 coding DNA: TGTGCCAGCAGCTTATTAGCGGGAGCGGACAATGAGCAGTTCTTC. This encodes CASSLLAGADNEQFF.

The rearrangement links TRBV6-1 to TRBJ2-3; 7 bases map to TRBD2. Germline V gene lookup returns CDR1 MNHNS and CDR2 SASEGT. The CDR3 loop spans 16 amino acids. The V and J ends lost 2 bases and 3 bases, in that order; junction bases with no gene match: 8. As DNA, the CDR3 is TGTGCCAGCAGTGAAAACAGTGCGGGAGTGACAGATACGCAGTATTTT. Its translation: CASSENSAGVTDTQYF.